A single sample gave rise to the 31 T cell receptor beta chains below, sequenced in a study of T-cell reconstitution after alpha-beta-depleted transplantation in children. The TCRbeta library incorporated unique molecular identifiers. One entry per CDR3 protein results from TCRdb running MiXCR on the PCR reads. Among roughly 500,000 distinct CDR3 sequences listed, around a third were seen once. Here the sequenced sample was PBMCs from the stem cell graft donor, taken from the stem cell graft. The receptors here all came from a human donor who donated a stem cell graft to a child with aplastic anemia.

This clonotype was picked up a small number of times. The chain joins TRBV25-1 to TRBJ1-2; weak D call: TRBD1 (6 bases). Trimming shortened V by 0 bases and J by 6 bases, and 11 bases separated the two germline ends. Per germline, CDR1 MGHDK and CDR2 SYGVNS. This CDR3 is 14 amino acids long. CDR3 DNA sequence: TGTGCCAGCAGTGAATATGTGGGGGGCAATGGCTACACCTTC. As protein: CASSEYVGGNGYTF.

For the CDR3, the DNA is TGTGCCAGCAAGTCCGGGGATGAGCAGTTCTTC. This encodes CASKSGDEQFF. This chain joins TRBV11-3 and TRBJ2-1, with a weak D call TRBD2 (5 bases). The V end was cut by 7 bases, the J end by 8 bases, with 9 bases between. Germline CDR1 is SGHNT and CDR2 is YENEEA. The CDR3 has 11 residues.

The genes are TRBV9 and TRBJ2-2; a possible D gene is TRBD2 (5 bases). V gave up 4 bases and J gave up 5 bases, with 15 bases separating them. The CDR3 loop spans 15 amino acids. Germline V gives CDR1 SGDLS, CDR2 YYNGEE. The CDR3 reads CASSPTTTSTGELFF. In nucleotides, the CDR3 is TGTGCCAGCAGCCCCACGACTACTAGTACCGGGGAGCTGTTTTTT.

This clonotype was detected a few times. This chain links TRBV10-1 with TRBJ2-3, with D tentatively TRBD1 or TRBD2 (6 bases each). CDR3 length: 13 residues. The germline gives CDR1 WNHNN, CDR2 SYGVQD (reference sequence). Trimming shortened V by 6 bases and J by 4 bases, and 11 bases separated the two germline ends. The DNA for the CDR3 is TGCGCCAGCAGACGGGGGCCGGCAGATACGCAGTATTTT. Its protein product is CASRRGPADTQYF.

The chain has TRBV20-1 and TRBJ1-6; 7 bases agree with TRBD1. The CDR3 spans 15 residues. The V gene end was trimmed by 3 bases and the J gene end by 9 bases; junction bases not matched to a gene: 11. In germline, CDR1 is DFQATT, CDR2 SNEGSKA (reference sequence). The CDR3 region has the DNA TGCAGTGCTAGTCACGATGGACAGGAGAGTTCACCCCTCCACTTT. Amino acids: CSASHDGQESSPLHF.

The chain links TRBV6-2 or TRBV6-3 to TRBJ2-7; D remains ambiguous. Trimming took off 8 bases at V and 3 bases at J, with 17 bases between the two ends. This CDR3 spans 14 amino acids. CDR1 and CDR2 from the germline V gene are MNHEY and SVGEGT. DNA for the CDR3: TGTGCCAGCTCTGAGGTACGGCCCTACTACGAGCAGTACGTC. This codes for CASSEVRPYYEQYV.

There are a few counts of this clonotype. The rearrangement joins TRBV29-1 to TRBJ2-3; unclear D gene. Between the trimmed V and J ends, which lost 1 base and 4 bases, there was a span of 9 bases. CDR1 is SQVTM, CDR2 ANQGSEA, per germline. This CDR3 comprises 13 residues. The CDR3: CSVEVTAPDTQYF. The CDR3 DNA is TGCAGCGTTGAAGTAACGGCGCCAGATACGCAGTATTTT.

This clonotype has more than one count but fewer than ten. J is TRBJ2-7 and V is TRBV20-1; TRBD1 matches at 9 bases. The V and J ends lost 2 bases and 6 bases, in that order; junction bases with no gene match: 8. This CDR3 comprises 14 residues. Germline V gene sequence: CDR1 DFQATT, CDR2 SNEGSKA (reference sequence). CDR3 DNA: TGCAGTGCTAGAAACAGGGGGCGGCCTGGCGAGCAGTACGTC. This gives the protein CSARNRGRPGEQYV.

This clonotype was observed a handful of times. This chain uses TRBV7-2 with TRBJ2-3; perhaps TRBD2 as D (6 bases). V was shortened by 5 bases and J by 3 bases, with 21 bases between the two germline ends. From germline, CDR1 is SGHTA and CDR2 FQGNSA. CDR3 length: 17 residues. The DNA for the CDR3 is TGTGCCAGCAGCCCCTTTGGCCGCGGGAAGGGGACAGATACGCAGTATTTT. Protein: CASSPFGRGKGTDTQYF.

The chain carries TRBV30 and TRBJ1-2; no firm D call. Trimming removed 4 bases from V and 7 bases from J, with 10 bases in between. The CDR3 length is 11 residues. Germline values: CDR1 GTSNPN, CDR2 SVGIG (reference sequence). For the CDR3, the DNA is TGTGCCTGGAACCGGGTCGGTGGCTACACCTTC. This sequence encodes CAWNRVGGYTF.

This clonotype was counted only a few times. The rearrangement joins TRBV15 to TRBJ2-1; possible D gene TRBD2, 6 bases. Germline V gene lookup returns CDR1 LNHNV and CDR2 YYDKDF (reference sequence). The CDR3 sequence is 14 residues long. V lost 8 bases to trimming and J lost 0 bases, with 11 bases between them. CDR3 sequence: CATRGTSSYNEQFF. CDR3 DNA: TGTGCCACCCGCGGGACGAGCTCCTACAATGAGCAGTTCTTC.

A few counts support this clonotype. V gene TRBV20-1 combines with J gene TRBJ2-7; 8 bases match TRBD2. CDR3 length equals 13 residues. Losses at the gene ends were 6 bases for V and 3 bases for J; bases not matched to a gene: 7. Looked up from germline, CDR1 is DFQATT and CDR2 is SNEGSKA (reference sequence). The CDR3 nucleotides are TGCAGTGCCCGGAGCGGGAGTAGCTACGAGCAGTACGTC. It encodes CSARSGSSYEQYV.

This clonotype was observed a few times. The V and J genes are TRBV6-1 and TRBJ1-6, with D perhaps TRBD1 (6 bases). Trimming left V 6 bases short and J 9 bases short, with 21 bases between. CDR1 is MNHNS and CDR2 is SASEGT in the germline V gene. The CDR3 contains 16 residues. In nucleotides, the CDR3 is TGTGCCAGCAGCGCCCCCGGGACCTCACAGGGTTCACCCCTCCACTTT. This translates into CASSAPGTSQGSPLHF.

The chain uses TRBV12-3 or TRBV12-4 and TRBJ2-2; no clear D. The CDR3 has 13 amino acids. The ends were cut back, 8 bases at V and 1 base at J, with 8 bases in the middle. The CDR3 spells CASSMGNTGELFF. Written as DNA, the CDR3 is TGTGCCAGCTCCATGGGGAACACCGGGGAGCTGTTTTTT.

This clonotype was seen a few times. The chain joins TRBV30 to TRBJ2-2; the D gene is possibly TRBD2 (5 bases). Germline values: CDR1 GTSNPN, CDR2 SVGIG (reference sequence). The length of the CDR3 is 14 residues. Deletions cut 5 bases from V and 0 bases from J, with 10 bases between. The CDR3 DNA sequence: TGTGCCTGGGCCGGGATTACGAACACCGGGGAGCTGTTTTTT. Its protein is CAWAGITNTGELFF.

The table lists this clonotype with a few counts. J is TRBJ2-2 and V is TRBV20-1, with 10 positions matching TRBD2. Germline loops: CDR1 DFQATT, CDR2 SNEGSKA (reference sequence). The CDR3 is 14 residues long. Trimming at V came to 6 bases and at J to 6 bases, leaving 7 bases not matched to a gene. The CDR3 DNA is TGCAGTGCCGCTCCCGGACTAGCGGCCGGGGAGCTGTTTTTT. Residues: CSAAPGLAAGELFF.

V and J are TRBV5-1 and TRBJ2-1; 7 positions match TRBD2. CDR3 length equals 16 residues. Germline CDR1 is SGHRS and CDR2 is YFSETQ. After removal of 2 bases from V and 0 bases from J, the junction contained 5 bases not matched to a gene. The CDR3 spells CASSFASGSSYNEQFF. CDR3 in DNA: TGCGCCAGCAGCTTCGCTAGCGGCAGCTCCTACAATGAGCAGTTCTTC.

This chain uses TRBV5-1 with TRBJ2-1; D is perhaps TRBD2 (7 bases). V shed 4 bases and J shed 4 bases, with 18 bases lying between them. Germline lookup yields CDR1 SGHRS and CDR2 YFSETQ. This CDR3 is built from 16 residues. This chain's CDR3 is CASSPRLGGGYNEQFF. In DNA, the CDR3 is TGCGCCAGCAGCCCCAGACTAGGGGGGGGGTACAATGAGCAGTTCTTC.

This clonotype was seen just once. This rearrangement joins TRBV4-3 to TRBJ2-1; tentatively, D is TRBD2 (6 bases). Germline lookup yields CDR1 LGHNA and CDR2 YSLEER. This CDR3 has 16 amino acids. Trimming left V 0 bases short and J 5 bases short, with 14 bases between. CDR3 in DNA: TGCGCCAGCAGCCAAGATGGGAGGCGGAAAGACAATGAGCAGTTCTTC. Translating gives CASSQDGRRKDNEQFF.

This clonotype was seen more than once but under ten times. J is TRBJ2-7 and V is TRBV20-1, with 12 bases fitting TRBD2. The germline V gene has CDR1 DFQATT and CDR2 SNEGSKA (reference sequence). V lost 3 bases to trimming and J lost 0 bases; unmatched junction nucleotides: 3. The CDR3 is made up of 15 amino acids. Here the CDR3 reads CSASWGLAGSYEQYF. The CDR3 bases are TGCAGTGCTAGCTGGGGACTAGCGGGCTCCTACGAGCAGTACTTC.

For the CDR3, the DNA is TGTGCCAGCAGGCCAGGGGGTGGGGGCGAGCAGTACTTC. This translates into CASRPGGGGEQYF. The V gene is TRBV6-1, the J gene TRBJ2-7; 7 nucleotides line up with TRBD1. Germline assignment: CDR1 MNHNS and CDR2 SASEGT. Trimming took 6 bases from V and 6 from J; bases not matched to a gene: 8. CDR3 length equals 13 residues.

The CDR3 loop reads CSVRGAAEAFF. The DNA for the CDR3 is TGCAGCGTTCGCGGGGCCGCTGAAGCTTTCTTT. The gene calls are TRBV29-1 and TRBJ1-1; maybe TRBD1 (5 bases). This CDR3 has 11 amino acids. Deletions cut 5 bases from V and 6 bases from J, with 10 bases between. Germline V lookup: CDR1 SQVTM, CDR2 ANQGSEA.

The chain joins TRBV23-1 to TRBJ1-1; the D is unclear. TRBV23-1 is an ORF, with its function uncertain. V lost 0 bases, J lost 4 bases, and 12 bases lay in between. The CDR3 is 15 amino acids. CDR3 sequence reads: CASSQSMGNVTEAFF. CDR3 bases: TGCGCCAGCAGTCAATCGATGGGGAACGTCACTGAAGCTTTCTTT.

The V and J genes are TRBV29-1 and TRBJ1-1, with a tentative D call TRBD1 (6 bases). Trimming took off 4 bases at V and 1 base at J, with 10 bases between the two ends. This CDR3 has 13 amino acids. Germline CDR1 is SQVTM and CDR2 is ANQGSEA. CDR3 DNA sequence: TGCAGCGTTGTGCCAGGGGCGAACACTGAAGCTTTCTTT. It codes for CSVVPGANTEAFF.

This clonotype showed up just a few times. This chain links TRBV20-1 with TRBJ2-7, with D possibly being TRBD1 or TRBD2 (5 bases each). Germline loops: CDR1 DFQATT, CDR2 SNEGSKA (reference sequence). Between the trimmed V and J ends, which lost 5 bases and 4 bases, there was a span of 15 bases. This CDR3 has 13 amino acids. The CDR3 DNA reads TGCAGTGCTCACCGGGACCGACAGTACGAGCAGTACGTC. Encoded protein: CSAHRDRQYEQYV.

There are a few counts of this clonotype. This chain links TRBV7-9 with TRBJ1-2; D gene ambiguous. V dropped 4 bases and J dropped 7 bases, with 10 bases sitting between them. The CDR3 sequence is 12 residues long. Germline CDR1 reads SEHNR; CDR2 reads FQNEAQ (reference sequence). The CDR3 protein is CASSSVTAGYTF. The CDR3 region has the DNA TGTGCCAGCAGCTCCGTAACCGCTGGCTACACCTTC.

The chain uses TRBV7-8 and TRBJ1-3, with TRBD1 identical over 8 bases. V gave up 1 base and J gave up 0 bases; unmatched junction bases: 5. The CDR3 sequence is 17 residues long. CDR1 SGHVS and CDR2 FQNEAQ come from the germline V gene. The CDR3 spells CASSLVGQGSSGNTIYF. In DNA form, the CDR3 reads TGTGCCAGCAGCTTAGTAGGACAGGGTAGCTCTGGAAACACCATATATTTT.

The chain has TRBV12-3 or TRBV12-4 and TRBJ2-2; possibly TRBD1 or TRBD2 for D (5 bases each). This CDR3 has 13 amino acids. V was pared by 7 bases and J by 8 bases, with 14 bases between. The CDR3 DNA reads TGTGCCAGCAACAGGACTCCCAGGGGGGAGCTGTTTTTT. Protein: CASNRTPRGELFF.

The V gene is TRBV5-5, the J gene TRBJ2-4, with D hard to call. The germline V and J ends were trimmed by 5 bases and 3 bases, with 15 bases remaining between them. The CDR3 has 15 amino acids. Per germline, CDR1 SGHKS and CDR2 YYEKEE (reference sequence). CDR3 residues: CASRFDWGGKNIQYF. DNA of the CDR3: TGTGCCAGCAGATTCGACTGGGGTGGCAAAAACATTCAGTACTTC.

The chain is built from TRBV12-3 or TRBV12-4 and TRBJ2-1, with 16 bases that match TRBD2. The CDR3 runs to 14 residues. V lost 6 bases, J lost 16 bases, and 9 bases stayed unmatched. As DNA, the CDR3 is TGTGCCAGCAGCCCAGGGACTAGCGGGAGGGCCCTCTTCTTC. Amino acids: CASSPGTSGRALFF.

This clonotype has a handful of counts. The chain links TRBV29-1 to TRBJ2-1; 14 nucleotides align to TRBD2. CDR1 is SQVTM and CDR2 is ANQGSEA in the germline V gene. The V and J ends lost 3 bases and 12 bases, in that order; junction bases with no gene match: 10. The CDR3 loop spans 15 amino acids. The chain's CDR3 is CSVETSGRAKGGQFF. The CDR3 DNA reads TGCAGCGTTGAGACTAGCGGGAGGGCTAAAGGAGGGCAGTTCTTC.